Listed below are T cell receptor beta chains from one sample, sequenced in a study of T cell changes during pregnancy in multiple sclerosis. The table came from immunoSEQ multiplex PCR; TCRdb's copy has only in-frame clones and leaves some out. Among around 57,000 clones, 90% to 95% were seen once, and the ten largest hold less than 1.5%. Source: peripheral blood, taken after pregnancy. The receptors stem from a female donor in good health, enrolled as a control in a pregnancy study. The CDR3 runs from the conserved cysteine through the conserved F or W. The order of the fields is J gene, D gene, V gene, clone size, CDR3 DNA, CDR3 protein. The D gene is left open where the match is weak. Clone size is given for some rows only: seen once, a few or many times, or a class if the clone is expanded.

TRBJ2-7 . TRBV19 once TGTGCCAGTAGTATAGGCAGAGGGAACGAGCAGTACTTC CASSIGRGNEQYF
TRBJ2-7 TRBD1 TRBV30 . TGTGCCTGGAGTGTAACAGGGGGCGAGGAGCAGTACTTC CAWSVTGGEEQYF
TRBJ2-3 . TRBV29-1 once TGCAGCGTTGAGTACGCGGGGACAGATACGCAGTATTTT CSVEYAGTDTQYF
TRBJ1-2 . TRBV2 . TGTGCCAGCAGTATTGCGGATTCCTATGGCTACACCTTC CASSIADSYGYTF
TRBJ2-1 . TRBV19 . TGTGCCAGTAGTATAGCAGGGGGGAAGAATGAGCAGTTCTTC CASSIAGGKNEQFF
TRBJ2-1 . TRBV19 . TGTGCCAGTAGTATAGTTGGAGGGAGCAATGAGCAGTTCTTC CASSIVGGSNEQFF
TRBJ2-7 TRBD1 TRBV18 . TGTGCCAGCTCACCACCCATGGGACAGGGTAACGAGCAGTACTTC CASSPPMGQGNEQYF
TRBJ1-5 TRBD1 TRBV2 . TGTGCCAGCAGTGAAGGAGGTCAGGGGGGTCAGCCCCAGCATTTT CASSEGGQGGQPQHF
TRBJ2-6 . TRBV19 . TGTGCCAGTAGTCTTAGAACGTACTCTGGGGCCAACGTCCTGACTTTC CASSLRTYSGANVLTF
TRBJ1-1 . TRBV19 . TGTGCCAGTAGTATCAGCAGGGACACTGAAGCTTTCTTT CASSISRDTEAFF
TRBJ2-1 TRBD2 TRBV2 . TGTGCCAGCATGAGCGGGGGGCGGATCCATGAGCAGTTCTTC CASMSGGRIHEQFF
TRBJ1-3 . TRBV30 . TGTGCCTGGAGATCTGGGGGGGGAAACACCATATATTTT CAWRSGGGNTIYF
TRBJ2-7 . TRBV25-1 . TGTGCCAGCAGTGGTCCGGGATCCTACGAGCAGTACTTC CASSGPGSYEQYF
TRBJ2-7 . TRBV11-1 . TGTGCCAGCAGCTCCAATGGGCGTTTCTACGAGCAGTACTTC CASSSNGRFYEQYF
TRBJ1-4 TRBD1 TRBV2 . TGTGCCAGCAGGACAGGGACAACTAATGAAAAACTGTTTTTT CASRTGTTNEKLFF
TRBJ1-1 . TRBV9 . TGTGCCAGCAGCGTACGGGGGGGCCTCCCTAGGGAAACTGAAGCTTTCTTT CASSVRGGLPRETEAFF
TRBJ2-1 TRBD1 TRBV6-1 . TGTGCCAGCAGTGAAACCGGGACAGGGAACAATGAGCAGTTCTTC CASSETGTGNNEQFF
TRBJ1-2 . TRBV11-2 once TGTGCCAGCAGCTTAGATCCCACGGACTATGGCTACACCTTC CASSLDPTDYGYTF
TRBJ1-2 . TRBV30 . TGTGCCTGGAGTCGGATGGGAGCCGCTGCCTCCTATGGCTACACCTTC CAWSRMGAAASYGYTF
TRBJ2-3 TRBD2 TRBV6-1 . TGTGCCAGCAGTGAGCTTAGCGGGGGGGCCCCAGATACGCAGTATTTT CASSELSGGAPDTQYF
TRBJ1-5 TRBD1 TRBV7-9 . TGTGCCAGCACCCAAGTCGGGACAGGGAGCAATCAGCCCCAGCATTTT CASTQVGTGSNQPQHF
TRBJ1-5 . TRBV2 . TGTGCCAGCAGTGTCCAGGTCCAGCCCCAGCATTTT CASSVQVQPQHF
TRBJ1-2 . TRBV6-1 . TGTGCCAGCACTATCCCGGGCGGGGGGCCTGGCGGCTACACCTTC CASTIPGGGPGGYTF
TRBJ2-7 . TRBV11-2 . TGTGCCAGCAGCCTTACCGGGGGGCGCCTTACCTACGAGCAGTACTTC CASSLTGGRLTYEQYF
TRBJ2-7 TRBD1 TRBV19 . TGTGCCAGTAGTGGGACAGGGTGGAACGAGCAGTACTTC CASSGTGWNEQYF
TRBJ1-2 TRBD1 TRBV6-6 . TGTGCCAGCAGTTACTCGTGGACAGGGACTAACTATGGCTACACCTTC CASSYSWTGTNYGYTF
TRBJ1-2 . TRBV7-9 few TGTGCCAGCAGCTTACCCGAAGAAGCCAACTATGGCTACACCTTC CASSLPEEANYGYTF
TRBJ1-1 . TRBV4-3 . TGCGCCAGCAGCCAAGGGACAGCCGACACTGAAGCTTTCTTT CASSQGTADTEAFF
TRBJ1-2 . TRBV30 . TGTGCCTGGAGTACTCAGGGGTATGGCTACACCTTC CAWSTQGYGYTF
TRBJ2-5 TRBD2 TRBV7-3 . TGTGCCAGCAGCCTCCTCTTCGGGGAGGGAGAGACCCAGTACTTC CASSLLFGEGETQYF
TRBJ2-7 TRBD1 TRBV5-1 . TGCGCCAGCACCCGACAGGGGGGGGACTACGAGCAGTACTTC CASTRQGGDYEQYF
TRBJ2-3 . TRBV7-2 once TGTGCCAGCAGCTCTGACACTACAGATACGCAGTATTTT CASSSDTTDTQYF